The 24 T cell receptor beta chains given below trace back to one sample, sequenced in a study of blood T cell repertoires in COVID-19. Sequenced by immunoSEQ multiplex PCR; TCRdb stores in-frame clones only, minus some. The data contain fewer than 120,000 clones, roughly 87% of them singletons. Sequenced material: peripheral blood. These receptors were taken from a human donor in a cohort sampled during active COVID-19.

The chain is built from TRBV13 and TRBJ2-7; 7 bases align to TRBD2. Per germline, CDR1 PRHDT and CDR2 FYEKMQ (reference sequence). V lost 0 bases and J lost 5; bases outside the gene matches: 10. CDR3 length: 16 amino acids. CDR3 sequence: CASSLGVAGAVHEQYF. DNA for the CDR3: TGTGCCAGCAGCTTAGGCGTGGCGGGAGCGGTCCACGAGCAGTACTTC.

The chain is built from TRBV30 and TRBJ2-2; D not resolved. The CDR3 covers 14 residues. V shed 3 bases and J shed 2 bases, with 10 bases lying between them. Germline V gene data show CDR1 as GTSNPN and CDR2 as SVGIG (reference sequence). Written as DNA, the CDR3 is TGTGCCTGGAGAAGACAACCAAACACCGGGGAGCTGTTTTTT. Its translation: CAWRRQPNTGELFF.

This clone was counted only a few times. V and J are TRBV30 and TRBJ1-5; TRBD1 matches 9 bases. The germline gives CDR1 GTSNPN, CDR2 SVGIG (reference sequence). V lost 1 base to trimming and J lost 2 bases; unmatched junction nucleotides: 0. The CDR3 contains 14 residues. The CDR3 region is CAWSGDRGNQPQHF. CDR3 DNA sequence: TGTGCCTGGAGTGGGGACAGGGGCAATCAGCCCCAGCATTTT.

Only a few counts were recorded for this clone. The J gene is TRBJ1-5, the V gene TRBV11-2; 9 bases map to TRBD1. The J segment lost 7 bases and the V segment lost 1 base, leaving 2 bases of the junction unmatched. The CDR3 has 14 amino acids. The germline gives CDR1 SGHAT, CDR2 FQNNGV. The CDR3: CASSLGQGVQPQHF. The CDR3 DNA reads TGTGCCAGCAGCTTAGGACAGGGGGTCCAGCCCCAGCATTTT. The full variable domain, with the rest looked up from reference TRBV11-2 and TRBJ1-5, is EAGVAQSPRYKIIEKRQSVAFWCNPISGHATLYWYQQILGQGPKLLIQFQNNGVVDDSQLPKDRFSAERLKGVDSTLKIQPAKLEDSAVYLCASSLGQGVQPQHFGDGTRLSIL.

This chain joins TRBV28 and TRBJ1-5; D unclear. CDR1 is MDHEN, CDR2 SYDVKM, per germline. V lost 7 bases to trimming and J lost 4 bases, with 14 bases between them. The CDR3 loop spans 14 amino acids. The CDR3 DNA is TGTGCCAGCACTATCGGGTCGGGGAATCAGCCCCAGCATTTT. Its translation is CASTIGSGNQPQHF.

This clone was seen once. The chain uses TRBV9 and TRBJ1-2; TRBD1 matches 7 bases. Germline V gene data show CDR1 as SGDLS and CDR2 as YYNGEE. The CDR3 extends over 15 amino acids. V shed 0 bases, J shed 8 bases, and the junction held 10 bases outside the gene matches. The DNA for the CDR3 is TGTGCCAGCAGCGTAGCAGGGGTCAGGGGGAACGGCTACACCTTC. This gives the protein CASSVAGVRGNGYTF.

The rearrangement joins TRBV19 to TRBJ1-6, with TRBD1 identical over 8 bases. CDR1 LNHDA and CDR2 SQIVND come from the germline V gene (reference sequence). The V and J ends lost 6 bases and 13 bases, in that order; junction bases with no gene match: 11. This CDR3 is 14 amino acids long. Written as DNA, the CDR3 is TGTGCCAGTAGCGGACAGGGTATCTTCTTCCCCCTCCACTTT. It encodes CASSGQGIFFPLHF.

This chain connects TRBV15 to TRBJ2-1; 8 bases are shared with TRBD2. V was clipped by 3 bases and J by 10 bases; unmatched bases: 14. This CDR3 contains 16 residues. From germline, CDR1 is LNHNV and CDR2 YYDKDF (reference sequence). CDR3 loop: CATSRGRAGELNEQFF. CDR3 bases: TGTGCCACCAGCAGGGGCCGAGCGGGGGAATTAAACGAGCAGTTCTTC.

This chain's CDR3 is CASSILYGSSGSDEQFF. The CDR3 DNA reads TGTGCCAGTAGTATTTTGTATGGGTCTAGCGGGAGTGATGAGCAGTTCTTC. The chain links TRBV19 to TRBJ2-1; the match to TRBD2 covers 10 bases. The CDR3 covers 17 residues. Germline loops: CDR1 LNHDA, CDR2 SQIVND (reference sequence). V lost 3 bases, J lost 8 bases, and 13 bases stayed unmatched.

The chain couples TRBV7-2 to TRBJ2-5; 8 nucleotides match TRBD2. CDR1 is SGHTA, CDR2 FQGNSA, per germline. The CDR3 extends over 14 amino acids. V was clipped by 5 bases and J by 5 bases; unmatched bases: 7. CDR3 residues: CASSISGVAETQYF. The CDR3 coding sequence is TGTGCCAGCAGCATTAGCGGGGTGGCGGAGACCCAGTACTTC.

This clone has a single count. The chain combines TRBV19 with TRBJ2-5; possible D gene TRBD1, 5 bases. This CDR3 region has 16 residues. The germline V gene encodes CDR1 LNHDA and CDR2 SQIVND (reference sequence). Trimming shortened V by 3 bases and J by 1 base, and 15 bases separated the two germline ends. CDR3 DNA: TGTGCCAGTAGTATTGGGGCAGGGTTTGTCCAAGAGACCCAGTACTTC. Translating gives CASSIGAGFVQETQYF.

The rearrangement links TRBV7-9 to TRBJ1-2; D possibly corresponds to TRBD1 (6 bases). Germline CDR1 is SEHNR and CDR2 is FQNEAQ (reference sequence). V was shortened by 11 bases and J by 5 bases, with 21 bases between the two germline ends. The CDR3 runs to 14 residues. CDR3 DNA sequence: TGTGCCGCCCCTCGGACAGAGTCTTCTTATGGCTACACCTTC. This gives the protein CAAPRTESSYGYTF.

The chain has TRBV2 and TRBJ2-7; 12 nucleotides line up with TRBD2. V trimming: 5 bases; J trimming: 3 bases; junction bases outside the gene matches: 5. Germline V CDR1 and CDR2: SNHLY, FYNNEI. The CDR3 sequence is 15 residues long. CDR3 amino acids: CASSLAGGDYYEQYF. The CDR3 DNA follows: TGTGCCAGCAGTCTAGCGGGGGGGGATTACTACGAGCAGTACTTC.

The V and J genes are TRBV9 and TRBJ2-2; 7 bases map to TRBD2. This CDR3 comprises 15 residues. The V and J ends lost 3 bases and 0 bases, in that order; junction bases with no gene match: 2. CDR1 SGDLS and CDR2 YYNGEE come from the germline V gene. As DNA, the CDR3 is TGTGCCAGCAGCGCGAGCGGGGCGAACACCGGGGAGCTGTTTTTT. Translated: CASSASGANTGELFF. The full variable domain, rest sourced from reference TRBV9 and TRBJ2-2, is DSGVTQTPKHLITATGQRVTLRCSPRSGDLSVYWYQQSLDQGLQFLIQYYNGEERAKGNILERFSAQQFPDLHSELNLSSLELGDSALYFCASSASGANTGELFFGEGSRLTVL.

The CDR3 protein is CASSSRTSGSKEQFF. The CDR3 nucleotides are TGTGCCAGCAGCTCCCGGACTAGCGGGAGTAAGGAGCAGTTCTTC. The chain links TRBV5-4 to TRBJ2-1, with 13 positions matching TRBD2. Trimming at V came to 3 bases and at J to 10 bases, leaving 7 bases not matched to a gene. CDR1 and CDR2 from the germline V gene are SGHNT and YYREEE (reference sequence). The CDR3 loop spans 15 amino acids.

The chain employs TRBV27 and TRBJ1-5, with 8 bases lining up with TRBD1. Germline values: CDR1 MNHEY, CDR2 SMNVEV (reference sequence). The CDR3 consists of 15 residues. Germline trimming cut 10 bases from V and 1 base from J; bases unmatched to any gene: 9. CDR3 DNA: TGTGCCAACGGCAGGGGGCAGAGGAGCAATCAGCCCCAGCATTTT. Translated: CANGRGQRSNQPQHF.

In DNA form, the CDR3 reads TGTGCCAGCCAAAACAGGGGGGGGACTGAAGCTTTCTTT. Protein product: CASQNRGGTEAFF. The chain has TRBV6-5 and TRBJ1-1, with 8 bases lining up with TRBD1. The CDR3 spans 13 residues. Germline-derived CDR1 and CDR2 are MNHEY and SVGAGI. The V gene end was trimmed by 8 bases and the J gene end by 5 bases; junction bases not matched to a gene: 7.

This clone was picked up a small number of times. The CDR3 here is CASSLETSGYNEQFF. CDR3 coding DNA: TGCGCCAGCAGCTTGGAGACTAGCGGATACAATGAGCAGTTCTTC. This chain uses TRBV5-1 with TRBJ2-1; TRBD2 matches at 9 bases. This CDR3 is 15 amino acids long. Germline CDR1 SGHRS, CDR2 YFSETQ. V trimming: 0 bases; J trimming: 4 bases; junction bases outside the gene matches: 2.

The CDR3 bases are TGTGCCAGCAGCCAAGTCGGGGTCACTGAAGCTTTCTTT. Amino acid sequence: CASSQVGVTEAFF. This chain connects TRBV14 to TRBJ1-1; D is ambiguous. CDR3 length: 13 amino acids. The V gene lost 1 base and the J gene lost 4 bases, with 7 bases spanning the gap. The germline V gene has CDR1 SGHDN and CDR2 FVKESK. Full variable domain (remainder filled in from reference TRBV14 and TRBJ1-1): EAGVTQFPSHSVIEKGQTVTLRCDPISGHDNLYWYRRVMGKEIKFLLHFVKESKQDESGMPNNRFLAERTGGTYSTLKVQPAELEDSGVYFCASSQVGVTEAFFGQGTRLTVV.

On this clone: At one of its ends the junction is not consistent with the germline gene, which may arise from a read error. The gene calls are TRBV27 and TRBJ1-3; no definite D call. The CDR3 runs to 15 residues. CDR1 and CDR2 (germline): MNHEY, SMNVEV (reference sequence). CDR3 sequence reads: CASSQRRTSENTIYF. In DNA, the CDR3 is TGTGCCAGCAGTCAAAGGAGGACCTCTGAAAACACCATATATTTT.

This chain joins TRBV24-1 and TRBJ1-5; a weak D match, TRBD1 (6 bases). The V gene's germline CDR1 is KGHDR and CDR2 SFDVKD. This CDR3 spans 19 amino acids. V was pared by 7 bases and J by 1 base, with 25 bases between. CDR3 in DNA: TGTGCCACCAGCCTCCCATCGCGGGGGCCCCCGCCGAGCAATCAGCCCCAGCATTTT. Its protein is CATSLPSRGPPPSNQPQHF.

This clone has a single count. This rearrangement joins TRBV7-2 to TRBJ2-1, with 9 bases fitting TRBD2. The CDR3 runs 17 residues. J gave up 0 bases and V 5 bases, and 8 bases lay outside the gene matches. In germline, CDR1 is SGHTA, CDR2 FQGNSA. The CDR3 nucleotides read TGTGCCAGCAGCACAAGGACTAGCGAGGGCTCCTACAATGAGCAGTTCTTC. This codes for CASSTRTSEGSYNEQFF.

In DNA form, the CDR3 reads TGTGCCAGCAGCTTGAACCGAATTAGTGAGCAGTACTTC. Protein sequence: CASSLNRISEQYF. This chain joins TRBV11-3 and TRBJ2-7; D gene uncertain. The germline V gene has CDR1 SGHNT and CDR2 YENEEA. CDR3 length: 13 residues. Trimming removed 3 bases at V and 7 bases at J, with 13 bases between.

The rearrangement joins TRBV7-9 to TRBJ1-2; TRBD1 matches at 9 bases. Germline V gene sequence: CDR1 SEHNR, CDR2 FQNEAQ (reference sequence). V lost 2 bases to trimming and J lost 7 bases; unmatched junction nucleotides: 8. The CDR3 sequence is 15 residues long. The CDR3 loop is CASSLKLTGGGGYTF. DNA for the CDR3: TGTGCCAGCAGCTTAAAACTTACAGGGGGCGGTGGCTACACCTTC.